Listed below are T cell receptor beta chains from one sample, sequenced in a study of identical twins. TCRdb re-derived calls from the 5' RACE reads in MiXCR, one entry per CDR3 protein. This table holds 350,000 to 450,000 distinct CDR3 sequences, about 18% found once. The sequenced sample was naive T cells sorted from blood. The source is a man aged 50-60 years in good health. Both conserved end residues are part of each CDR3. The D gene is left open where the match is weak. Clone size, where shown, is once, few, many, or a class for clones that have expanded.

>TRBV20-1|.|TRBJ2-7|few
CSARDPRQGGYEQYF
TGCAGTGCTAGAGATCCGCGACAGGGAGGCTACGAGCAGTACTTC
>TRBV24-1|.|TRBJ1-5|.
CATSGGKYSNQPQHF
TGTGCCACCAGTGGCGGAAAGTATAGCAATCAGCCCCAGCATTTT
>TRBV10-3|.|TRBJ2-2|.
CASAKAGLTGELFF
TGTGCCTCCGCGAAGGCAGGTCTGACCGGGGAGCTGTTTTTT
>TRBV5-1|TRBD2|TRBJ2-7|.
CASSFGGASYEQYF
TGCGCCAGCAGCTTCGGGGGGGCCTCCTACGAGCAGTACTTC
>TRBV12-3/TRBV12-4|TRBD1|TRBJ1-1|few
CASSPDRVGEAFF
TGTGCCAGCAGTCCGGACAGGGTGGGTGAAGCTTTCTTT
>TRBV4-1|TRBD1|TRBJ2-3|many
CASSTQDRDTDTQYF
TGCGCCAGCAGCACCCAGGACAGGGACACAGATACGCAGTATTTT
>TRBV29-1|TRBD2|TRBJ2-7|many
CSVGEGSWREQYF
TGCAGCGTGGGGGAGGGCTCCTGGCGAGAGCAGTACTTC
>TRBV20-1|.|TRBJ2-7|few
CSARGVPWADEQYF
TGCAGTGCTAGAGGCGTCCCCTGGGCGGACGAGCAGTACTTC
>TRBV12-3/TRBV12-4|.|TRBJ2-1|many
CASSLAGLFGEQFF
TGTGCCAGCAGTTTGGCGGGGTTGTTCGGTGAGCAGTTCTTC
>TRBV7-9|.|TRBJ2-4|many
CASSLGLMGTKNIQYF
TGTGCCAGCAGCCTGGGACTGATGGGGACCAAAAACATTCAGTACTTC
>TRBV5-5|TRBD1|TRBJ2-2|many
CASRGQVNTGELFF
TGTGCCAGCAGAGGACAGGTTAACACCGGGGAGCTGTTTTTT
>TRBV27|.|TRBJ2-3|.
CASSLGVGLGIDTQYF
TGTGCCAGCAGTTTAGGGGTAGGGCTAGGCATAGATACGCAGTATTTT
>TRBV5-6|.|TRBJ2-5|once
CASSLAFEGLIQETQYF
TGTGCCAGCAGCTTGGCTTTCGAGGGTTTAATACAAGAGACCCAGTACTTC
>TRBV4-3|.|TRBJ2-3|.
CASSHTRDSTDTQYF
TGCGCCAGCAGCCACACCCGGGACAGCACAGATACGCAGTATTTT
>TRBV4-1|.|TRBJ2-3|few
CASSQVTGWGDTQYF
TGCGCCAGCAGCCAAGTTACTGGGTGGGGGGATACGCAGTATTTT
>TRBV18|.|TRBJ2-5|.
CASSLSILEETQYF
TGTGCCAGCTCACTATCAATTCTAGAAGAGACCCAGTACTTC
>TRBV5-1|.|TRBJ2-5|.
CASSLEAGRKTQYF
TGCGCCAGCAGCTTGGAGGCAGGGAGGAAGACCCAGTACTTC
>TRBV10-2|TRBD1|TRBJ1-1|.
CASRTGMNTEAFF
TGCGCCAGCAGGACAGGGATGAACACTGAAGCTTTCTTT
>TRBV11-1|.|TRBJ2-3|.
CASALPRGSGHGTDTQYF
TGTGCCAGCGCTTTGCCCCGGGGAAGTGGACACGGCACAGATACGCAGTATTTT
>TRBV20-1|TRBD2|TRBJ2-2|few
CSASRASGVNTGELFF
TGCAGTGCTAGTCGGGCTAGCGGGGTGAACACCGGGGAGCTGTTTTTT
>TRBV12-3/TRBV12-4|.|TRBJ2-5|many
CAMIRLPKETQYF
TGTGCCATGATACGACTACCCAAAGAGACCCAGTACTTC
>TRBV6-2/TRBV6-3|TRBD1|TRBJ2-7|.
CASSYSIVPGQAVAYEQYF
TGTGCCAGCAGTTACTCGATCGTCCCGGGACAGGCGGTGGCCTACGAGCAGTACTTC
>TRBV4-1|TRBD1|TRBJ2-4|few
CASSQGTGTNIQYF
TGCGCCAGCAGCCAGGGGACAGGGACGAACATTCAGTACTTC
>TRBV5-1|TRBD1|TRBJ2-3|many
CASSLGRGDTQYF
TGCGCCAGCAGCTTAGGCAGGGGGGATACGCAGTATTTT
>TRBV5-1|.|TRBJ1-1|many
CASGAGTEAFF
TGCGCCAGCGGGGCGGGGACTGAAGCTTTCTTT
>TRBV18|TRBD2|TRBJ2-1|many
CASSPPGTSGTNEQFF
TGTGCCAGCTCACCACCGGGGACTAGCGGAACCAATGAGCAGTTCTTC
>TRBV20-1|TRBD2|TRBJ2-1|.
CSATSGSTGINEQFF
TGCAGTGCGACTAGCGGGAGTACTGGGATCAATGAGCAGTTCTTC
>TRBV7-8|.|TRBJ2-1|.
CASSPVGGPSRFF
TGTGCCAGCAGCCCCGTAGGGGGACCCTCAAGGTTCTTC
>TRBV5-5|.|TRBJ2-7|many
CASSLMTVSSYEQYF
TGTGCCAGCAGCTTGATGACGGTAAGCTCCTACGAGCAGTACTTC
>TRBV7-9|.|TRBJ2-7|.
CASSPVGGNTYEQYF
TGTGCCAGCAGCCCCGTGGGGGGTAATACCTACGAGCAGTACTTC
>TRBV29-1|TRBD1|TRBJ2-2|.
CSVEARGTGYGELFF
TGCAGCGTTGAAGCCCGAGGGACAGGGTACGGGGAGCTGTTTTTT
>TRBV20-1|.|TRBJ2-3|few
CSASLYTDTQYF
TGCAGTGCTAGCTTGTACACAGATACGCAGTATTTT
>TRBV6-1|.|TRBJ2-6|.
CASSKEVGTGANVLTF
TGTGCCAGCAGTAAGGAGGTTGGGACTGGGGCCAACGTCCTGACTTTC
>TRBV18|TRBD2|TRBJ2-1|once
CASSLLAGEGNEQFF
TGTGCCAGCTCACTTTTAGCGGGAGAAGGAAATGAGCAGTTCTTC
>TRBV28|.|TRBJ2-5|few
CASSPRVVGRQETQYF
TGTGCCAGCAGCCCCCGGGTCGTGGGAAGGCAAGAGACCCAGTACTTC
>TRBV9|TRBD2|TRBJ2-3|.
CASSVAALAGMADTQYF
TGTGCCAGCAGCGTAGCCGCCCTAGCGGGGATGGCAGATACGCAGTATTTT
>TRBV27|.|TRBJ1-1|many
CASSWGGPGEAFF
TGTGCCAGCAGTTGGGGCGGACCCGGGGAGGCTTTCTTT
>TRBV7-2|.|TRBJ2-3|.
CASSFVGTDTQYF
TGTGCCAGCAGCTTTGTCGGGACAGATACGCAGTATTTT
>TRBV20-1|TRBD1|TRBJ2-7|.
CSAGDRATYEQYF
TGCAGTGCTGGAGACAGGGCAACCTACGAGCAGTACTTC
>TRBV11-2|.|TRBJ2-1|.
CASFTLGGEQFF
TGTGCCAGCTTTACATTGGGGGGAGAGCAGTTCTTC
>TRBV28|.|TRBJ2-3|.
CASSINRRIGDTQYF
TGTGCCAGCAGCATAAACAGGAGGATCGGGGATACGCAGTATTTT
>TRBV20-1|TRBD1|TRBJ2-3|many
CSATSDRGVDTQYF
TGCAGTGCTACAAGTGACAGGGGTGTAGATACGCAGTATTTT
>TRBV7-2|TRBD2|TRBJ2-3|.
CASSLVATSGGYNADTQYF
TGTGCCAGCAGCTTAGTCGCGACTAGCGGGGGGTACAATGCAGATACGCAGTATTTT
>TRBV6-1|TRBD2|TRBJ2-1|many
CASSPSSGGGNEQFF
TGTGCCAGCAGTCCGTCTAGCGGGGGGGGTAATGAGCAGTTCTTC
>TRBV7-9|TRBD1|TRBJ2-1|.
CASSLALGDRGGNEQFF
TGTGCCAGCAGCTTAGCCCTTGGGGACAGGGGGGGCAATGAGCAGTTCTTC
>TRBV10-1|.|TRBJ2-3|.
CASSEQQGVDTQYF
TGCGCCAGCAGTGAGCAACAGGGAGTGGATACGCAGTATTTT
>TRBV6-5|.|TRBJ1-2|many
CASSYSRTERLYGYTF
TGTGCCAGCAGTTACTCGAGGACAGAGAGACTTTATGGCTACACCTTC
>TRBV5-1|.|TRBJ2-7|.
CASSLDQGRAYEQYF
TGCGCCAGCAGCTTGGATCAAGGCCGCGCCTACGAGCAGTACTTC
>TRBV24-1|TRBD2|TRBJ2-5|few
CATSDGPGLEGETQYF
TGTGCCACCAGTGACGGACCGGGACTAGAAGGGGAGACCCAGTACTTC